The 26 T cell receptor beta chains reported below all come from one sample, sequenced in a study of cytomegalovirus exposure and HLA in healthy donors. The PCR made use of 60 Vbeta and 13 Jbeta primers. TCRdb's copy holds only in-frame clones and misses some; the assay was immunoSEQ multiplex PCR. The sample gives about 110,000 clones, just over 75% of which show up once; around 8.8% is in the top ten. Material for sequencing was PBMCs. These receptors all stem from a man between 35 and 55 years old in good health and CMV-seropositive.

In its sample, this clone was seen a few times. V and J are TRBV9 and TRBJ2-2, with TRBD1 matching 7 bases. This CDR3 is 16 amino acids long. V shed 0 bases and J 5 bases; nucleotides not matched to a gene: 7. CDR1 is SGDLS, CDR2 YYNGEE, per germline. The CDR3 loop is CASSVVGQARTGELFF. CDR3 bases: TGTGCCAGCAGCGTAGTAGGACAGGCCCGGACCGGGGAGCTGTTTTTT.

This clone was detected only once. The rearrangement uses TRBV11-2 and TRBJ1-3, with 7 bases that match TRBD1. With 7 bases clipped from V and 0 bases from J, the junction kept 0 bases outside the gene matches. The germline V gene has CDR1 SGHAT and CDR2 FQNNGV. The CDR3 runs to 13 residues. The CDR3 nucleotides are TGTGCCAGCAAGGGGGCCTCTGGAAACACCATATATTTT. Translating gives CASKGASGNTIYF.

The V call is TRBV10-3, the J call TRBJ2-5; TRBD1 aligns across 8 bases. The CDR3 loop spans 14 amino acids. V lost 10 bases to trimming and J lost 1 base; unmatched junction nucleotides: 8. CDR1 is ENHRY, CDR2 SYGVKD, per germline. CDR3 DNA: TGTGCCACTCTGGACAGGGCTGGCCAAGAGACCCAGTACTTC. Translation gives CATLDRAGQETQYF.

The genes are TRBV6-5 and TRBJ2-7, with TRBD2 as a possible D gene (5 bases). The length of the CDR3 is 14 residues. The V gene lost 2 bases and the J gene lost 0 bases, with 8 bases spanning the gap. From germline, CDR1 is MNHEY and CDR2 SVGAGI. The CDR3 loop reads CASSYRRVSYEQYF. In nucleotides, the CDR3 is TGTGCCAGCAGTTACAGGCGGGTCTCCTACGAGCAGTACTTC.

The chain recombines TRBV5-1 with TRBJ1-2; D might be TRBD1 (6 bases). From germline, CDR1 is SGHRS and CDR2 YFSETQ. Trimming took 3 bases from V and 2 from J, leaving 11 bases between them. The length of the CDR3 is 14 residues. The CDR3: CASSSFGQNYGYTF. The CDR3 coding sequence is TGCGCCAGCAGCTCTTTCGGACAGAACTATGGCTACACCTTC.

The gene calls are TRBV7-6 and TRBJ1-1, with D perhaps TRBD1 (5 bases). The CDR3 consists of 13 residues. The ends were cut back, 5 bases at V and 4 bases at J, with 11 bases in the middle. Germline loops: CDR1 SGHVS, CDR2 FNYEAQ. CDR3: CASSLGGGTEAFF. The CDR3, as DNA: TGTGCCAGCAGCCTCGGGGGGGGCACTGAAGCTTTCTTT.

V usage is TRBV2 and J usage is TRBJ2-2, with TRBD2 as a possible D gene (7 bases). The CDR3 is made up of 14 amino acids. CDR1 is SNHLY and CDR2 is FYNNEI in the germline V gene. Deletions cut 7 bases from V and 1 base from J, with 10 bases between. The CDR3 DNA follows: TGTGCCAGCACGGGGGGCCTGAACACCGGGGAGCTGTTTTTT. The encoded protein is CASTGGLNTGELFF. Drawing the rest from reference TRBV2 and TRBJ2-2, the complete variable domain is EPEVTQTPSHQVTQMGQEVILRCVPISNHLYFYWYRQILGQKVEFLVSFYNNEISEKSEIFDDQFSVERPDGSNFTLKIRSTKLEDSAMYFCASTGGLNTGELFFGEGSRLTVL.

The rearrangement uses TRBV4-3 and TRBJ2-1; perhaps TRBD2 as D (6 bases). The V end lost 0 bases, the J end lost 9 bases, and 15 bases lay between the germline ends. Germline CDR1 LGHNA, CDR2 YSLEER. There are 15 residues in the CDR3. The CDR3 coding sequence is TGCGCCAGCAGCCAAGAACCGGGACTCCCAGGTGAGCAGTTCTTC. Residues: CASSQEPGLPGEQFF.

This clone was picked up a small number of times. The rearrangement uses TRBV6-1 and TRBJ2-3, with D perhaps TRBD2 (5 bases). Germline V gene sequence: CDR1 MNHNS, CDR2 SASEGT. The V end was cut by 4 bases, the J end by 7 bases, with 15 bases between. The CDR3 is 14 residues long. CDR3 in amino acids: CASSVEGFWHTQYF. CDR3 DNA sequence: TGTGCCAGCAGTGTCGAGGGATTTTGGCATACGCAGTATTTT.

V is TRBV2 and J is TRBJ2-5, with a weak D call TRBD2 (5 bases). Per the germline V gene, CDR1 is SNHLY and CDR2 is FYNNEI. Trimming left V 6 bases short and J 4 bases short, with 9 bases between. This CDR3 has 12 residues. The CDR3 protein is CASRLSGETQYF. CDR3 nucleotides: TGTGCCAGCAGACTGAGCGGAGAGACCCAGTACTTC.

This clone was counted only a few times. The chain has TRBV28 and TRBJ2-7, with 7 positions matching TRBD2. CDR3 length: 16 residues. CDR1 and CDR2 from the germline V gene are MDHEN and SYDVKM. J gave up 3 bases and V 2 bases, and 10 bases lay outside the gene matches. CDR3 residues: CASSLPRTGGNYEQYF. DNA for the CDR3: TGTGCCAGCAGTTTACCCCGGACGGGAGGAAACTACGAGCAGTACTTC.

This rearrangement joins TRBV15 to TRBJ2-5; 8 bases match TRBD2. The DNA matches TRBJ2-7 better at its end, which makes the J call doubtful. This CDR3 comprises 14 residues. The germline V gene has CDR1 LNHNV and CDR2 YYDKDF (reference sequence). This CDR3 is CATSRRGDPYEQYF. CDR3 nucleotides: TGTGCCACCAGCAGGCGGGGGGACCCCTACGAGCAGTACTTC.

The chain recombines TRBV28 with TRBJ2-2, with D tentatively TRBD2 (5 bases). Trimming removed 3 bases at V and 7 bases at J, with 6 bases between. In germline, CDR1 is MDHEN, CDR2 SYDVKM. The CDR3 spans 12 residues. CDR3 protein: CASSFGSGELFF. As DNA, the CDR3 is TGTGCCAGCAGTTTTGGGAGCGGGGAGCTGTTTTTT.

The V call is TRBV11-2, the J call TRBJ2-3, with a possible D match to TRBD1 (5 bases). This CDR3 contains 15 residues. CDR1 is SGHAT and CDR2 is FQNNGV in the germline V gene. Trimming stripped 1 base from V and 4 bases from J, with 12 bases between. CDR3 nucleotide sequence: TGTGCCAGCAGCTTAGCTCAGGGATCCGCAGATACGCAGTATTTT. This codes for CASSLAQGSADTQYF.

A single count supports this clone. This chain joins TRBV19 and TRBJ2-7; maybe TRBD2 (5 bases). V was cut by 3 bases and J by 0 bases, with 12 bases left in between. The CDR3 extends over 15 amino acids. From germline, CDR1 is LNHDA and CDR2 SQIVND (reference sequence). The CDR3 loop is CASSIRTGSSYEQYF. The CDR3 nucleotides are TGTGCCAGTAGTATCCGGACGGGGAGCTCCTACGAGCAGTACTTC. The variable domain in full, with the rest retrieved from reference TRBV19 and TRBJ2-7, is DGGITQSPKYLFRKEGQNVTLSCEQNLNHDAMYWYRQDPGQGLRLIYYSQIVNDFQKGDIAEGYSVSREKKESFPLTVTSAQKNPTAFYLCASSIRTGSSYEQYFGPGTRLTVT.

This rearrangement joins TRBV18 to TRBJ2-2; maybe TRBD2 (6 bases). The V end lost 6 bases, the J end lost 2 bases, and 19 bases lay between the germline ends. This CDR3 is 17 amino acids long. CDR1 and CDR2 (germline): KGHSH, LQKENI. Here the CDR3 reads CASSQGPGGANTGELFF. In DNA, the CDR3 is TGTGCCAGCTCCCAGGGTCCCGGCGGGGCTAACACCGGGGAGCTGTTTTTT.

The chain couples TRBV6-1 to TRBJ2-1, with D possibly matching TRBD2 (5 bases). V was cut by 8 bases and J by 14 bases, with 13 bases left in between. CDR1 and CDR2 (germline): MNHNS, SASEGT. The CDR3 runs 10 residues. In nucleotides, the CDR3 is TGTGCCAGCGGTGGACGAGGGAAGTTCTTC. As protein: CASGGRGKFF.

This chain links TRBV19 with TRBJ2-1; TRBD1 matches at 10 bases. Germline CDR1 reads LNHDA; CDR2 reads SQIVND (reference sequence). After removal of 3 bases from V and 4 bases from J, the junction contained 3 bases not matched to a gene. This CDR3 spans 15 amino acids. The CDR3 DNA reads TGTGCCAGTAGTATGGGGGACAGGGGTTACAATGAGCAGTTCTTC. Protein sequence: CASSMGDRGYNEQFF.

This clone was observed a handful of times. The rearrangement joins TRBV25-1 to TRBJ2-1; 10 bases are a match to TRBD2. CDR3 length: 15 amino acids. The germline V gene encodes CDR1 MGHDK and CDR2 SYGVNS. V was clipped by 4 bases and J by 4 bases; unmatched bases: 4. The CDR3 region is CASSGLAGVYNEQFF. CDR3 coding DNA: TGTGCCAGCAGTGGGCTAGCGGGGGTGTACAATGAGCAGTTCTTC.

CDR3 DNA sequence: TGTGCCAGCTCACCAGGTAGAGCTAATGAAAAACTGTTTTTT. Translating it yields CASSPGRANEKLFF. The chain recombines TRBV18 with TRBJ1-4; D remains unclear. Germline CDR1 KGHSH, CDR2 LQKENI. This CDR3 contains 14 residues. V was clipped by 2 bases and J by 3 bases, with 7 bases between them.

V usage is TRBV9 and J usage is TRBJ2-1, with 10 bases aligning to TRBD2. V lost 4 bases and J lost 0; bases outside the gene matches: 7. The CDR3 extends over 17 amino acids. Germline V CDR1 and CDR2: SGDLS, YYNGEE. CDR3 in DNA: TGTGCCAGCAGCTCGACTAGCGGGCAAAGCTCCTACAATGAGCAGTTCTTC. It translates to CASSSTSGQSSYNEQFF. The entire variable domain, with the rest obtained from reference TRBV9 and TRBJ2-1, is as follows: DSGVTQTPKHLITATGQRVTLRCSPRSGDLSVYWYQQSLDQGLQFLIQYYNGEERAKGNILERFSAQQFPDLHSELNLSSLELGDSALYFCASSSTSGQSSYNEQFFGPGTRLTVL.

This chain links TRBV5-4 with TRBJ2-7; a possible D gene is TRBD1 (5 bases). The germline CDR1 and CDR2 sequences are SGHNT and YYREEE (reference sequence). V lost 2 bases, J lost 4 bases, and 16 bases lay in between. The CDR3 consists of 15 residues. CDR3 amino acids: CASSFSIGANYEQYF. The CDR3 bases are TGTGCCAGCAGCTTCAGTATTGGGGCAAATTACGAGCAGTACTTC.

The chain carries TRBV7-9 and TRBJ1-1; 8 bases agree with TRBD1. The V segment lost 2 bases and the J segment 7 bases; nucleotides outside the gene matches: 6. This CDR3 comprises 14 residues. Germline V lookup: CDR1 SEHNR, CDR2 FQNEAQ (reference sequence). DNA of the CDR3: TGTGCCAGCAGCTTACCGCAGGGGGCCGTTGAAGCTTTCTTT. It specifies CASSLPQGAVEAFF.

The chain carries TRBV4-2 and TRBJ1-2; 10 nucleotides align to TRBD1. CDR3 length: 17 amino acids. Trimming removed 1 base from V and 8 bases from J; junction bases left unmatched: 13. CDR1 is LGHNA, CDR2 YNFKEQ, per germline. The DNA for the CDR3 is TGTGCCAGCAGCCAAGTGACAGGGGGCGCCTCCCGGGGGGGCTACACCTTC. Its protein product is CASSQVTGGASRGGYTF.

The CDR3 sequence: CASRVGRRTEAFF. CDR3 sequence (DNA): TGTGCCAGCAGGGTGGGGAGGAGAACTGAAGCTTTCTTT. The chain recombines TRBV6-5 with TRBJ1-1; D unclear. The CDR3 length is 13 residues. Trimming took off 6 bases at V and 5 bases at J, with 13 bases between the two ends. CDR1 and CDR2 from the germline V gene are MNHEY and SVGAGI.

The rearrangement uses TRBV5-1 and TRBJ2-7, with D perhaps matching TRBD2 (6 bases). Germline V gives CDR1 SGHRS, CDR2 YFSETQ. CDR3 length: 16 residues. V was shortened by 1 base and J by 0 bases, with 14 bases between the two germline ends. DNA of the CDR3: TGCGCCAGCAGCTTGAACCCCGCGGGGAACTCCTACGAGCAGTACTTC. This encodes CASSLNPAGNSYEQYF.